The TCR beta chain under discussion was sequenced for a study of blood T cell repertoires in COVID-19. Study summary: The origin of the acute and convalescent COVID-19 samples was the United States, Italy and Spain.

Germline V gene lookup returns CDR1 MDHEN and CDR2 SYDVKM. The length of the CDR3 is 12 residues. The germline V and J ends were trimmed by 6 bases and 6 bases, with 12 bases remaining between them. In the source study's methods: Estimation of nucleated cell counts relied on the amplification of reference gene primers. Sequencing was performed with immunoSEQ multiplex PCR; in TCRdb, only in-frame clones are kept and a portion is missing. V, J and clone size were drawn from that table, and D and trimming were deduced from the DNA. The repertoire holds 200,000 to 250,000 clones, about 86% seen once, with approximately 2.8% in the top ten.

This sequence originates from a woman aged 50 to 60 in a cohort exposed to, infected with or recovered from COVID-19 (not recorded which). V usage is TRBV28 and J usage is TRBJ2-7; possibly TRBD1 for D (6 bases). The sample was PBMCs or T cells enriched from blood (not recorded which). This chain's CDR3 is CASSVQGREQYF. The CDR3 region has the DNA TGTGCCAGCAGCGTACAGGGCCGCGAGCAGTACTTC.